These T cell receptor beta chains were read from a single sample in a study of T cells in Graves' hyperthyroidism and ophthalmopathy. TCRdb passed the multiplex PCR reads through MiXCR, listing each CDR3 protein once. The data show under 250,000 distinct CDR3 sequences, about 15% seen once. The specimen sequenced was blood. These receptors originate from a woman aged 45-65 years with Graves' hyperthyroidism. Each CDR3 is given with its conserved first and last residue. Fields, in order: D gene, clone size, J gene, V gene, CDR3 protein, CDR3 DNA. A D gene is named only where the DNA matches it firmly. A row's size may be missing; if present it is once, few, many or a size class.

D gene: .
clone size: many
J gene: TRBJ2-1
V gene: TRBV12-3/TRBV12-4
CDR3 protein: CASSLVRGGPYNEQFF
CDR3 DNA: TGTGCCAGCAGTTTAGTTCGCGGGGGCCCCTACAATGAGCAGTTCTTC

D gene: TRBD2
clone size: many
J gene: TRBJ2-1
V gene: TRBV30
CDR3 protein: CAWTRLAGGNYNEQFF
CDR3 DNA: TGTGCCTGGACCCGACTAGCGGGAGGGAACTACAATGAGCAGTTCTTC

D gene: TRBD2
clone size: few
J gene: TRBJ2-5
V gene: TRBV10-3
CDR3 protein: CAIRGTSGTLQETQYF
CDR3 DNA: TGTGCCATCAGGGGGACTAGCGGGACCCTCCAAGAGACCCAGTACTTC

D gene: TRBD1
clone size: .
J gene: TRBJ2-7
V gene: TRBV19
CDR3 protein: CASSMGTGGGYEQYF
CDR3 DNA: TGTGCCAGTAGTATGGGGACAGGGGGCGGGTACGAGCAGTACTTC

D gene: .
clone size: .
J gene: TRBJ1-6
V gene: TRBV20-1
CDR3 protein: CSARDLAGDNSPLHF
CDR3 DNA: TGCAGTGCTAGAGATCTGGCAGGGGATAATTCACCCCTCCACTTT

D gene: TRBD1
clone size: few
J gene: TRBJ2-5
V gene: TRBV28
CDR3 protein: CASSPTGTGDLETQYF
CDR3 DNA: TGTGCCAGCAGTCCCACCGGGACAGGGGATTTGGAGACCCAGTACTTC

D gene: .
clone size: few
J gene: TRBJ1-4
V gene: TRBV7-2
CDR3 protein: CASSLVPTAPNEKLFF
CDR3 DNA: TGTGCCAGCAGCTTAGTTCCCACAGCTCCTAATGAAAAACTGTTTTTT

D gene: .
clone size: few
J gene: TRBJ2-2
V gene: TRBV6-2/TRBV6-3
CDR3 protein: CASSGGQAGELFF
CDR3 DNA: TGTGCCAGCAGTGGAGGTCAGGCCGGGGAGCTGTTTTTT

D gene: TRBD1
clone size: .
J gene: TRBJ2-7
V gene: TRBV27
CDR3 protein: CASSGTGVSEQYF
CDR3 DNA: TGTGCCAGCAGTGGGACAGGGGTTAGCGAGCAGTACTTC

D gene: TRBD2
clone size: many
J gene: TRBJ2-3
V gene: TRBV12-3/TRBV12-4
CDR3 protein: CASSRPLTSGTDTQYF
CDR3 DNA: TGTGCCAGCAGTCGCCCTTTAACTAGCGGCACAGATACGCAGTATTTT

D gene: .
clone size: .
J gene: TRBJ2-5
V gene: TRBV9
CDR3 protein: CASSVSQGGETQYF
CDR3 DNA: TGTGCCAGCAGCGTAAGCCAGGGTGGAGAGACCCAGTACTTC

D gene: .
clone size: many
J gene: TRBJ2-2
V gene: TRBV7-2
CDR3 protein: CASTHARSRTWSVSPGELFF
CDR3 DNA: TGTGCCAGCACCCATGCGCGGAGCCGAACATGGAGTGTTAGCCCCGGGGAGCTGTTTTTT

D gene: .
clone size: .
J gene: TRBJ2-2
V gene: TRBV11-3
CDR3 protein: CASSAIAAATGELFF
CDR3 DNA: TGTGCCAGCAGCGCTATAGCGGCCGCGACCGGGGAGCTGTTTTTT

D gene: TRBD1
clone size: few
J gene: TRBJ2-2
V gene: TRBV19
CDR3 protein: CASSTQGALTGELFF
CDR3 DNA: TGTGCCAGTAGTACTCAGGGGGCGTTGACCGGGGAGCTGTTTTTT

D gene: .
clone size: few
J gene: TRBJ2-1
V gene: TRBV5-1
CDR3 protein: CASSLVVAESGEQFF
CDR3 DNA: TGCGCCAGCAGCTTGGTAGTAGCGGAGTCTGGTGAGCAGTTCTTC

D gene: TRBD2
clone size: many
J gene: TRBJ2-1
V gene: TRBV5-1
CDR3 protein: CASSFLAGGTPEQFF
CDR3 DNA: TGCGCCAGCAGCTTTTTAGCGGGAGGGACACCTGAGCAGTTCTTC

D gene: .
clone size: few
J gene: TRBJ2-2
V gene: TRBV7-3
CDR3 protein: CASRFRDAPAGELFF
CDR3 DNA: TGTGCCAGCAGATTCCGGGACGCTCCAGCCGGGGAGCTGTTTTTT

D gene: TRBD2
clone size: .
J gene: TRBJ2-1
V gene: TRBV5-5
CDR3 protein: CASSLREGRNEQFF
CDR3 DNA: TGTGCCAGCAGCTTACGGGAGGGCCGCAATGAGCAGTTCTTC

D gene: .
clone size: many
J gene: TRBJ2-1
V gene: TRBV5-6
CDR3 protein: CASSRGSYNEQFF
CDR3 DNA: TGTGCCAGCAGCCGAGGGAGTTACAATGAGCAGTTCTTC

D gene: .
clone size: .
J gene: TRBJ2-7
V gene: TRBV18
CDR3 protein: CASSSGTGKTYEQYF
CDR3 DNA: TGTGCCAGCTCAAGCGGGACAGGCAAAACCTACGAGCAGTACTTC

D gene: .
clone size: .
J gene: TRBJ2-7
V gene: TRBV30
CDR3 protein: CAWSATENPHEQYF
CDR3 DNA: TGTGCCTGGAGTGCCACCGAGAATCCCCACGAGCAGTACTTC

D gene: .
clone size: .
J gene: TRBJ1-4
V gene: TRBV2
CDR3 protein: CASSEENRFEKLFF
CDR3 DNA: TGTGCCAGCAGTGAAGAAAACAGGTTCGAAAAACTGTTTTTT

D gene: TRBD1
clone size: many
J gene: TRBJ2-3
V gene: TRBV11-2
CDR3 protein: CASSLWTGFTDTQYF
CDR3 DNA: TGTGCCAGCAGCTTGTGGACAGGTTTCACAGATACGCAGTATTTT

D gene: TRBD1
clone size: many
J gene: TRBJ1-4
V gene: TRBV2
CDR3 protein: CASRTGDFITATNEKLFF
CDR3 DNA: TGTGCCAGCCGGACAGGGGATTTCATTACTGCAACTAATGAAAAACTGTTTTTT

D gene: .
clone size: many
J gene: TRBJ2-5
V gene: TRBV20-1
CDR3 protein: CSADLGETQYF
CDR3 DNA: TGCAGTGCTGACCTGGGGGAGACCCAGTACTTC

D gene: .
clone size: few
J gene: TRBJ2-7
V gene: TRBV7-6
CDR3 protein: CASSLDRGIGEQYF
CDR3 DNA: TGTGCCAGCAGCTTAGATCGGGGGATTGGGGAGCAGTACTTC

D gene: .
clone size: .
J gene: TRBJ1-4
V gene: TRBV5-1
CDR3 protein: CASRNRITEKLFF
CDR3 DNA: TGCGCCAGCAGAAACCGAATTACCGAAAAACTGTTTTTT

D gene: TRBD2
clone size: .
J gene: TRBJ2-2
V gene: TRBV7-3
CDR3 protein: CASSLAGGNTRELFF
CDR3 DNA: TGTGCCAGCAGCTTAGCGGGAGGGAACACCAGGGAGCTGTTTTTT

D gene: .
clone size: few
J gene: TRBJ1-2
V gene: TRBV2
CDR3 protein: CASRRGDINYGYTF
CDR3 DNA: TGTGCCAGCAGGCGGGGGGATATCAACTATGGCTACACCTTC

D gene: .
clone size: many
J gene: TRBJ2-1
V gene: TRBV7-9
CDR3 protein: CASSLEIGRPGADEQFF
CDR3 DNA: TGTGCCAGCAGCTTAGAAATTGGCAGACCGGGGGCCGATGAGCAGTTCTTC

D gene: .
clone size: many
J gene: TRBJ2-7
V gene: TRBV29-1
CDR3 protein: CSVGAREDEQYF
CDR3 DNA: TGCAGCGTTGGGGCTAGAGAAGACGAGCAGTACTTC

D gene: .
clone size: many
J gene: TRBJ2-7
V gene: TRBV25-1
CDR3 protein: CASSEWAVYEQYF
CDR3 DNA: TGTGCCAGCAGTGAATGGGCCGTTTACGAGCAGTACTTC

D gene: .
clone size: many
J gene: TRBJ2-3
V gene: TRBV20-1
CDR3 protein: CSAVTDTQYF
CDR3 DNA: TGCAGTGCCGTCACAGATACGCAGTATTTT

D gene: .
clone size: many
J gene: TRBJ2-7
V gene: TRBV4-1
CDR3 protein: CASSQGGTATYEQYF
CDR3 DNA: TGCGCCAGCAGCCAAGGCGGGACAGCCACCTACGAGCAGTACTTC

D gene: TRBD2
clone size: .
J gene: TRBJ2-7
V gene: TRBV4-2
CDR3 protein: CASSQDGTSGFGQYF
CDR3 DNA: TGTGCCAGCAGCCAAGATGGGACTAGCGGTTTCGGGCAGTACTTC

D gene: TRBD1
clone size: many
J gene: TRBJ2-7
V gene: TRBV7-2
CDR3 protein: CASSSTGANHEQYF
CDR3 DNA: TGTGCCAGCAGCTCCACAGGGGCCAACCACGAGCAGTACTTC

D gene: TRBD2
clone size: many
J gene: TRBJ2-7
V gene: TRBV28
CDR3 protein: CASLPEGRGSYEQYF
CDR3 DNA: TGTGCCAGCCTCCCCGAGGGGCGGGGGTCCTACGAGCAGTACTTC

D gene: .
clone size: .
J gene: TRBJ1-5
V gene: TRBV19
CDR3 protein: CASSLQGGGQPQHF
CDR3 DNA: TGTGCCAGTAGTCTGCAGGGAGGTGGCCAGCCCCAGCATTTT

D gene: TRBD2
clone size: .
J gene: TRBJ2-2
V gene: TRBV2
CDR3 protein: CASRGGGSTGELFF
CDR3 DNA: TGTGCCAGCAGGGGCGGGGGGAGCACCGGGGAGCTGTTTTTT

D gene: .
clone size: many
J gene: TRBJ1-1
V gene: TRBV19
CDR3 protein: CASSMTPGSTEAFF
CDR3 DNA: TGTGCCAGTAGTATGACCCCCGGGTCCACTGAAGCTTTCTTT

D gene: .
clone size: few
J gene: TRBJ1-1
V gene: TRBV30
CDR3 protein: CAWSVLSGADTEAFF
CDR3 DNA: TGTGCCTGGAGTGTACTATCCGGGGCGGACACTGAAGCTTTCTTT

D gene: .
clone size: few
J gene: TRBJ1-3
V gene: TRBV20-1
CDR3 protein: CSARDRRNTIYF
CDR3 DNA: TGCAGTGCTAGGGACCGGAGAAACACCATATATTTT

D gene: .
clone size: many
J gene: TRBJ1-5
V gene: TRBV7-2
CDR3 protein: CASSSYPGSHRGPQHF
CDR3 DNA: TGTGCCAGCAGCTCCTACCCGGGGAGTCATAGAGGGCCCCAGCATTTT

D gene: TRBD2
clone size: .
J gene: TRBJ2-1
V gene: TRBV7-2
CDR3 protein: CASSLKRTSGMYNEQFF
CDR3 DNA: TGTGCCAGCAGCTTAAAGCGGACTAGCGGGATGTACAATGAGCAGTTCTTC

D gene: TRBD1
clone size: many
J gene: TRBJ1-2
V gene: TRBV2
CDR3 protein: CASGGQGSYGYTF
CDR3 DNA: TGTGCCAGCGGAGGACAGGGATCCTATGGCTACACCTTC

D gene: TRBD1
clone size: .
J gene: TRBJ1-2
V gene: TRBV4-2
CDR3 protein: CASSQYRGYGYTF
CDR3 DNA: TGTGCCAGCAGCCAGTACAGGGGCTATGGCTACACCTTC

D gene: .
clone size: .
J gene: TRBJ2-5
V gene: TRBV20-1
CDR3 protein: CSALTGETQYF
CDR3 DNA: TGCAGCGCCTTGACTGGAGAGACCCAGTACTTC